Below, 24 T cell receptor beta chains from the same sample are listed, as sequenced in a study of OX40 agonist ivuxolimab in advanced cancers. Libraries were prepared by immunoSEQ multiplex PCR; TCRdb keeps only in-frame clonotypes and omits some of them. The sample has around 94,000 clones, under 95% seen once. The starting material was CD4+ or CD8+ T cells sorted from blood, obtained in a trial of the OX40 agonist ivuxolimab. Receptor source: an adult with an advanced solid tumor such as melanoma, head and neck, liver or kidney cancer.

The chain links TRBV19 to TRBJ2-1, with TRBD2 matching 9 bases. The CDR3 totals 16 residues. Germline loops: CDR1 LNHDA, CDR2 SQIVND (reference sequence). J gave up 4 bases and V 1 base, and 5 bases lay outside the gene matches. The CDR3 sequence is CASSIGGGRGYNEQFF. The CDR3 DNA sequence: TGTGCCAGTAGTATAGGAGGCGGGAGGGGGTACAATGAGCAGTTCTTC.

This clone was detected once. This chain's CDR3 is CASGRAGGYTF. The CDR3, as DNA: TGTGCCAGCGGAAGGGCGGGGGGCTACACCTTC. This rearrangement joins TRBV9 to TRBJ1-2, with unresolved D. The CDR3 has 11 amino acids. Germline values: CDR1 SGDLS, CDR2 YYNGEE. V lost 7 bases, J lost 8 bases, and 12 bases lay in between.

The chain joins TRBV7-3 to TRBJ2-3, with D tentatively TRBD1 or TRBD2 (6 bases each). This CDR3 is 14 amino acids long. V was shortened by 3 bases and J by 4 bases, with 11 bases between the two germline ends. Germline lookup yields CDR1 SGHTA and CDR2 FQGTGA. This CDR3 reads CASSFLEGADTQYF. The CDR3 DNA sequence: TGTGCCAGCAGCTTTCTGGAGGGGGCAGATACGCAGTATTTT.

This chain joins TRBV6-6 and TRBJ2-5; 9 nucleotides match TRBD1. CDR1 and CDR2 (germline): MNHNY, SVGAGI (reference sequence). This CDR3 spans 15 amino acids. With 2 bases clipped from V and 1 base from J, the junction kept 2 bases outside the gene matches. The CDR3 loop is CASSYDRGVQETQYF. DNA for the CDR3: TGTGCCAGCAGTTACGACAGGGGGGTCCAAGAGACCCAGTACTTC.

V is TRBV7-2 and J is TRBJ2-1, with 11 bases matching TRBD2. CDR1 is SGHTA and CDR2 is FQGNSA in the germline V gene. V was pared by 5 bases and J by 7 bases, with 7 bases of the junction left unmatched. CDR3 length equals 15 residues. The CDR3: CASSPPGLAANEQFF. The CDR3 nucleotides are TGTGCCAGCAGCCCACCGGGACTAGCGGCTAATGAGCAGTTCTTC.

The CDR3 sequence is CASSINAGANEKLFF. The CDR3 nucleotides read TGTGCCAGTAGTATAAACGCTGGGGCTAATGAAAAACTGTTTTTT. V and J are TRBV19 and TRBJ1-4; no definite D call. V was trimmed by 2 bases and J by 3 bases, leaving 10 bases between them. The CDR3 totals 15 residues. The germline V gene encodes CDR1 LNHDA and CDR2 SQIVND (reference sequence).

This chain joins TRBV29-1 and TRBJ2-7; a weak D match, TRBD2 (6 bases). Germline CDR1 and CDR2: SQVTM and ANQGSEA. The V gene lost 4 bases and the J gene lost 5 bases, with 21 bases spanning the gap. CDR3 size: 15 residues. This CDR3 is CSVVSPPGVGNEQYF. As DNA, the CDR3 is TGCAGCGTTGTTAGCCCCCCGGGAGTCGGCAACGAGCAGTACTTC.

J is TRBJ2-7 and V is TRBV11-3; D is uncertain. V was shortened by 1 base and J by 0 bases, with 13 bases between the two germline ends. This CDR3 is 16 amino acids long. Per the germline V gene, CDR1 is SGHNT and CDR2 is YENEEA. This chain's CDR3 is CASSLAETLSSYEQYF. CDR3 sequence (DNA): TGTGCCAGCAGCTTAGCTGAGACACTGAGCTCCTACGAGCAGTACTTC.

V is TRBV27 and J is TRBJ1-1; 10 bases are a match to TRBD1. Germline V CDR1 and CDR2: MNHEY, SMNVEV (reference sequence). With 5 bases clipped from V and 6 bases from J, the junction kept 12 bases outside the gene matches. CDR3 length equals 16 residues. The CDR3, as DNA: TGTGCCAGCAGTATAGACCCGGGACAGGGGATCGCTGAAGCTTTCTTT. Protein product: CASSIDPGQGIAEAFF.

The V gene is TRBV7-2, the J gene TRBJ2-7; 7 bases are a match to TRBD2. Germline CDR1 is SGHTA and CDR2 is FQGNSA. The CDR3 consists of 14 residues. The V and J ends lost 5 bases and 4 bases, in that order; junction bases with no gene match: 8. CDR3 loop: CASSAGVAGYEQYF. The CDR3, as DNA: TGTGCCAGCAGCGCGGGGGTAGCGGGTTACGAGCAGTACTTC.

The V call is TRBV4-1, the J call TRBJ2-3; 10 bases match TRBD1. The CDR3 is 16 residues long. J lost 6 bases, V lost 6 bases, and 12 bases had no gene match. Germline lookup yields CDR1 MGHRA and CDR2 YSYEKL. The DNA for the CDR3 is TGCGCCAGCAGTTATCCGGGACAGGGGCGTTGGGATACGCAGTATTTT. It yields the protein CASSYPGQGRWDTQYF.

This rearrangement joins TRBV4-3 to TRBJ2-1, with TRBD2 matching 9 bases. The germline gives CDR1 LGHNA, CDR2 YSLEER. This CDR3 has 18 residues. Germline trimming cut 1 base from V and 7 bases from J; bases unmatched to any gene: 14. In DNA, the CDR3 is TGCGCCAGCAGCCAAGCAGATTGGATAGCGGGAGAAATTAATGAGCAGTTCTTC. Its protein is CASSQADWIAGEINEQFF.

The chain combines TRBV5-1 with TRBJ2-5; possible D gene TRBD2, 6 bases. CDR1 is SGHRS and CDR2 is YFSETQ in the germline V gene. The CDR3 extends over 15 amino acids. The V end was cut by 4 bases, the J end by 4 bases, with 17 bases between. CDR3 loop: CASSTHSGVGETQYF. The DNA of the CDR3 is TGCGCCAGCAGCACTCATTCGGGGGTGGGAGAGACCCAGTACTTC.

The CDR3 protein is CASSQAGGRAEQYF. For the CDR3, the DNA is TGCGCCAGCAGCCAGGCCGGGGGGAGGGCCGAGCAGTACTTC. The chain joins TRBV4-1 to TRBJ2-7, with TRBD2 matching over 7 bases. The CDR3 spans 14 residues. With 3 bases clipped from V and 6 bases from J, the junction kept 8 bases outside the gene matches. Germline CDR1 reads MGHRA; CDR2 reads YSYEKL.

The chain combines TRBV7-8 with TRBJ2-5, with TRBD2 matching over 7 bases. V lost 2 bases and J lost 1; bases outside the gene matches: 7. The V gene's germline CDR1 is SGHVS and CDR2 FQNEAQ. The CDR3 consists of 16 residues. Here the CDR3 DNA reads TGTGCCAGCAGCTTATCGGGGGGTCAGGGCCAAGAGACCCAGTACTTC. As protein: CASSLSGGQGQETQYF.

This clone is a singleton in its sample. CDR3 amino acids: CASSSPWTGPSSTDTQYF. CDR3 in DNA: TGTGCCAGCAGTTCCCCATGGACAGGGCCTTCTAGCACAGATACGCAGTATTTT. The chain recombines TRBV28 with TRBJ2-3; TRBD1 matches 8 bases. CDR1 MDHEN and CDR2 SYDVKM come from the germline V gene. J was trimmed by 0 bases and V by 4 bases; bases with no gene match: 12. This CDR3 contains 18 residues.

A single count supports this clone. The chain employs TRBV19 and TRBJ2-7; no clear D. This CDR3 region has 11 residues. Germline CDR1 reads LNHDA; CDR2 reads SQIVND (reference sequence). V was trimmed by 3 bases and J by 5 bases, leaving 5 bases between them. As DNA, the CDR3 is TGTGCCAGTAGTATCTACGACGAGCAGTACTTC. Amino acids: CASSIYDEQYF.

The chain employs TRBV30 and TRBJ2-2; 14 bases are a match to TRBD2. This CDR3 comprises 15 residues. Germline trimming cut 5 bases from V and 6 bases from J; bases unmatched to any gene: 5. CDR1 and CDR2 (germline): GTSNPN, SVGIG (reference sequence). DNA of the CDR3: TGTGCCTGGGGCGGGACTAGCGGGAGTGCCGGGGAGCTGTTTTTT. Amino acid sequence: CAWGGTSGSAGELFF.

The V gene is TRBV7-9, the J gene TRBJ2-3; 10 bases match TRBD2. V was pared by 5 bases and J by 4 bases, with 3 bases of the junction left unmatched. The CDR3 covers 14 residues. Germline loops: CDR1 SEHNR, CDR2 FQNEAQ (reference sequence). The CDR3 DNA reads as TGTGCCAGCAGCCAGGGACTAGCGCCAGATACGCAGTATTTT. It translates to CASSQGLAPDTQYF.

The chain is built from TRBV12-5 and TRBJ1-5, with D possibly matching TRBD1 (6 bases). Germline CDR1 reads LGHNT; CDR2 reads FRNRAP. V gave up 5 bases and J gave up 3 bases, with 17 bases separating them. The CDR3 runs 16 residues. The CDR3 protein is CASGNGGGGANQPQHF. The DNA for the CDR3 is TGTGCTAGTGGTAACGGGGGAGGGGGGGCCAATCAGCCCCAGCATTTT.

The CDR3 protein is CASSLEQGNYEQYF. CDR3 nucleotide sequence: TGTGCCAGCAGCTTAGAACAGGGGAACTACGAGCAGTACTTC. The chain is built from TRBV7-8 and TRBJ2-7, with 7 bases matching TRBD1. Germline V lookup: CDR1 SGHVS, CDR2 FQNEAQ. The CDR3 consists of 14 residues. Trimming at V came to 1 base and at J to 3 bases, leaving 3 bases not matched to a gene.

This chain connects TRBV19 to TRBJ1-5; unclear D gene. Germline CDR1 is LNHDA and CDR2 is SQIVND (reference sequence). The CDR3 totals 13 residues. V gave up 6 bases and J gave up 5 bases, with 11 bases separating them. The CDR3 is CASSPGSYQPQHF. CDR3 bases: TGTGCCAGTAGCCCCGGGTCCTATCAGCCCCAGCATTTT.

The chain uses TRBV7-2 and TRBJ2-3, with 7 bases aligning to TRBD2. Germline CDR1 reads SGHTA; CDR2 reads FQGNSA. The CDR3 loop spans 15 amino acids. The ends lost 0 bases at V and 2 bases at J; junction bases unmatched: 2. The CDR3 sequence is CASSLALAVTDTQYF. CDR3 in DNA: TGTGCCAGCAGCTTAGCGCTAGCGGTCACAGATACGCAGTATTTT.

The V and J genes are TRBV5-5 and TRBJ2-5; D perhaps matches TRBD2 (6 bases). Looked up from germline, CDR1 is SGHKS and CDR2 is YYEKEE (reference sequence). V lost 10 bases and J lost 4, with 17 bases in between. The CDR3 has 13 amino acids. The CDR3 region has the DNA TGTGCCTCAAGGGACTTCCTTTCAGAGACCCAGTACTTC. It is translated as CASRDFLSETQYF.